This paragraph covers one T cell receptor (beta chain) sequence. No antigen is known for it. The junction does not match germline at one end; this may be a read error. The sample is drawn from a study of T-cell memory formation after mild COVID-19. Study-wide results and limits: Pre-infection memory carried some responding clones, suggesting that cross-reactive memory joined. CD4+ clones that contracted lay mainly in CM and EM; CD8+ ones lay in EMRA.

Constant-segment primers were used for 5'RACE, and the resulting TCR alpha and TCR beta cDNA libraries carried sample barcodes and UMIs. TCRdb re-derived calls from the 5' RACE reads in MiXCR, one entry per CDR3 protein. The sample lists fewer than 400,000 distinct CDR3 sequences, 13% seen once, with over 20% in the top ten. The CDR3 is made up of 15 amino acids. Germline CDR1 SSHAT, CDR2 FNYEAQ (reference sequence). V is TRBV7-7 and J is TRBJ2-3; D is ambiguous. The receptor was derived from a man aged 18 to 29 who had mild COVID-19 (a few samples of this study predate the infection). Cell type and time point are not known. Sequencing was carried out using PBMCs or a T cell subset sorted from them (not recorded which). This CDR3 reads CASSLGSPGSDTQYF. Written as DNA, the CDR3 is TGTGCTAGCAGCTTAGGAAGTCCCGGGTCGGATACGCAGTATTTT. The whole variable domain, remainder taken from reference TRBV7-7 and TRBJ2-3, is GAGVSQSPRYKVTKRGQDVTLRCDPISSHATLYWYQQALGQGPEFLTYFNYEAQPDKSGLPSDRFSAERPEGSISTLTIQRTEQRDSAMYRCASSLGSPGSDTQYFGPGTRLTVL.